This TCR beta chain was documented in a study of beta chain features in type 1 diabetes. Turning to the study itself: Cell yields, gender and age were comparable in patients and healthy donors.

Reverse transcribing all isolated RNA meant expressed TCRB transcripts were sequenced. The assay was immunoSEQ multiplex PCR, and TCRdb's table has in-frame clones only and misses some. The sample lists 900,000 or so clones, 17% occurring once. Study-level points and caveats: Relative to healthy donors, patients appeared to have naive, central memory and Treg TCRB repertoires that were more similar. Lower insertion and higher deletion counts appeared at VDJ junctions in type 1 diabetes patients.

Germline values: CDR1 SGHTA, CDR2 FQGNSA. V was pared by 2 bases and J by 4 bases, with 14 bases between. The CDR3 covers 15 residues. The authors took one heparinised blood draw, averaging about 116 mL, from each donor. As concerns this clone: Its target is unknown.

The sequenced sample consisted of naive CD4+ T cells from blood. The chain recombines TRBV7-2 with TRBJ1-2, with D tentatively TRBD1 (5 bases). This receptor was obtained from a woman between 18 and 29 years old in good health. The CDR3 nucleotides read TGTGCCAGCAGCTTACTTTCGGGGGAGAGCTATGGCTACACCTTC. The encoded protein is CASSLLSGESYGYTF.